The 30 T cell receptor beta chains in this list originate from one sample, sequenced in a study of regulatory T cells in long-lasting Graves disease. Investigators prepared the TCR beta libraries by applying iRepertoire HTBI primers and Arm-PCR of CDR3 regions. TCRdb re-called the multiplex PCR reads through MiXCR, storing one row per CDR3 protein. The repertoire holds around 480,000 distinct CDR3 sequences, with more than 15% as singletons. Indicated time point: newly diagnosed GD, antithyroid drugs for less than 3 months. From RNA extracted from PBMCs, the TCR library was made. A further study also used this sample, focusing on T cells in Graves' hyperthyroidism and ophthalmopathy.

The starting material was peripheral blood mononuclear cells (PBMCs), obtained at new diagnosis, from a patient treated with antithyroid drugs. The receptors shown here come from a middle-aged woman with Graves disease.

The V and J genes are TRBV14 and TRBJ1-2; tentatively, D is TRBD1 (5 bases). CDR1 and CDR2 from the germline V gene are SGHDN and FVKESK. CDR3 length: 16 amino acids. Trimming cost V 5 bases and J 0 bases, with 16 bases left between them. CDR3 protein: CASSDKQATSNYGYTF. CDR3 DNA: TGTGCCAGCAGCGACAAACAGGCAACTTCTAACTATGGCTACACCTTC.

This clonotype was counted ten times or more. The chain couples TRBV3-1 to TRBJ1-4; a weak D match, TRBD1 (5 bases). Germline V gives CDR1 LGHDT, CDR2 YNNKEL (reference sequence). The CDR3 extends over 14 amino acids. Trimming left V 0 bases short and J 8 bases short, with 10 bases between. The CDR3 reads CASSQEVGEEKLFF. CDR3 DNA sequence: TGTGCCAGCAGCCAAGAGGTAGGGGAAGAAAAACTGTTTTTT.

This clonotype was counted many times. V gene TRBV7-9 combines with J gene TRBJ2-3, with D perhaps TRBD1 (5 bases). This CDR3 spans 14 amino acids. V was cut by 1 base and J by 2 bases, with 7 bases left in between. CDR1 SEHNR and CDR2 FQNEAQ come from the germline V gene (reference sequence). The CDR3, as DNA: TGTGCCAGCAGCTTAGGACAGTTCACAGATACGCAGTATTTT. It yields the protein CASSLGQFTDTQYF.

In regard to this clonotype: A much larger clone sits a single nucleotide away, making a read error possible. The rearrangement links TRBV6-1 to TRBJ1-1, with 7 bases identical to TRBD1. V dropped 8 bases and J dropped 4; count of bases not matched to a gene: 10. Germline V lookup: CDR1 MNHNS, CDR2 SASEGT. The CDR3 is 14 amino acids. CDR3 nucleotides: TGTGCCAGCTGGGTACAGGGGTTCACCACTGAAGCTTTCTTT. Translating gives CASWVQGFTTEAFF.

This clonotype was seen more than once but under ten times. The chain recombines TRBV19 with TRBJ2-7; D perhaps matches TRBD1 (5 bases). There are 15 residues in the CDR3. The germline V gene has CDR1 LNHDA and CDR2 SQIVND (reference sequence). Trimming removed 3 bases at V and 1 base at J, with 13 bases between. CDR3 loop: CASSIGRQSSYEQYF. In DNA, the CDR3 is TGTGCCAGTAGTATCGGGCGACAGAGTTCCTACGAGCAGTACTTC.

The chain uses TRBV24-1 and TRBJ2-1; no clear D gene. Germline V gene lookup returns CDR1 KGHDR and CDR2 SFDVKD. V gave up 3 bases and J gave up 6 bases, with 8 bases separating them. This CDR3 spans 13 amino acids. CDR3: CATSDRTSNEQFF. CDR3 coding DNA: TGTGCCACCAGTGATCGAACAAGCAATGAGCAGTTCTTC.

This clonotype has at least ten counts. The CDR3 spells CASSNRGMNEQYF. The DNA of the CDR3 is TGTGCCAGCAGCAACCGGGGAATGAACGAGCAGTACTTC. The V gene is TRBV7-9, the J gene TRBJ2-7; possible D gene TRBD2, 5 bases. The V gene's germline CDR1 is SEHNR and CDR2 FQNEAQ (reference sequence). V was pared by 5 bases and J by 5 bases, with 13 bases between. The CDR3 spans 13 residues.

This clonotype occurred a few times. The chain uses TRBV7-9 and TRBJ1-6; 7 bases line up with TRBD1. The V gene's germline CDR1 is SEHNR and CDR2 FQNEAQ (reference sequence). V was pared by 0 bases and J by 3 bases, with 5 bases of the junction left unmatched. The CDR3 length is 17 residues. The CDR3 coding sequence is TGTGCCAGCAGCTTAGCTGGGGCAGGGGGCTATAATTCACCCCTCCACTTT. It yields the protein CASSLAGAGGYNSPLHF.

J is TRBJ1-1 and V is TRBV5-1; D unresolved. Germline lookup yields CDR1 SGHRS and CDR2 YFSETQ. The V end lost 5 bases, the J end lost 3 bases, and 17 bases lay between the germline ends. This CDR3 has 15 amino acids. The CDR3 region has the DNA TGCGCCAGCAGAGACGACCCGGCCATCCACACTGAAGCTTTCTTT. This codes for CASRDDPAIHTEAFF.

This clonotype was observed a few times. In nucleotides, the CDR3 is TGTGCCATCAGGGGGGCAGGAGTGAACACTGAAGCTTTCTTT. Its translation: CAIRGAGVNTEAFF. This chain connects TRBV10-3 to TRBJ1-1, with a weak D call TRBD1 (6 bases). This CDR3 contains 14 residues. V lost 6 bases and J lost 0, with 11 bases in between. Germline CDR1 is ENHRY and CDR2 is SYGVKD.

With respect to this clonotype: A much larger clonotype is one base distant, so this may be a read error. J is TRBJ2-2 and V is TRBV2; D may be TRBD2 (6 bases). The CDR3 has 16 residues. The germline V and J ends were trimmed by 7 bases and 5 bases, with 20 bases remaining between them. CDR1 is SNHLY and CDR2 is FYNNEI in the germline V gene. The CDR3 loop reads CASKGRGSDRTGELFF. The CDR3 DNA follows: TGTGCCAGCAAGGGACGGGGGAGTGATCGGACCGGGGAGCTGTTTTTT.

V is TRBV9 and J is TRBJ2-1, with D uncertain. This CDR3 spans 12 amino acids. V lost 5 bases, J lost 7 bases, and 10 bases lay in between. Germline-derived CDR1 and CDR2 are SGDLS and YYNGEE. The CDR3 loop reads CASSNVGNEQFF. DNA for the CDR3: TGTGCCAGCAGTAACGTCGGGAATGAGCAGTTCTTC.

This clonotype was observed a handful of times. The rearrangement joins TRBV13 to TRBJ2-1; D is perhaps TRBD1 or TRBD2 (6 bases each). V lost 4 bases and J 4 bases, leaving 17 bases between the germline ends. The CDR3 extends over 16 amino acids. Germline CDR1 PRHDT, CDR2 FYEKMQ (reference sequence). The CDR3 coding sequence is TGTGCCAGCAGCTCCCCCACAGGGAGGAATTACAATGAGCAGTTCTTC. Residues: CASSSPTGRNYNEQFF.

The rearrangement uses TRBV7-9 and TRBJ2-7, with a tentative D call TRBD1 (5 bases). Germline CDR1 is SEHNR and CDR2 is FQNEAQ (reference sequence). V was shortened by 6 bases and J by 0 bases, with 15 bases between the two germline ends. CDR3 length: 15 amino acids. The CDR3 loop is CASRSGPSSSYEQYF. The CDR3 bases are TGTGCCAGCAGATCAGGGCCCTCAAGCTCCTACGAGCAGTACTTC.

This clonotype occurred a few times. The J gene is TRBJ2-1, the V gene TRBV20-1, with D perhaps TRBD1 or TRBD2 (6 bases each). Germline V gene lookup returns CDR1 DFQATT and CDR2 SNEGSKA (reference sequence). The CDR3 is made up of 15 amino acids. Trimming shortened V by 1 base and J by 6 bases, and 16 bases separated the two germline ends. Written as DNA, the CDR3 is TGCAGTGCTAGAGGGGGGGCCGCGCAGGGCAATGAGCAGTTCTTC. The encoded protein is CSARGGAAQGNEQFF.

This clonotype appeared many times. The chain is built from TRBV18 and TRBJ1-1; TRBD1 might be the D (5 bases). Trimming pared 3 bases from V and 4 bases from J, leaving 18 bases between. CDR1 is KGHSH and CDR2 is LQKENI in the germline V gene. This CDR3 contains 16 residues. This CDR3 reads CASSPTGTPRGTEAFF. The CDR3 DNA reads TGTGCCAGCTCACCCACCGGGACCCCAAGGGGCACTGAAGCTTTCTTT. The entire variable domain, with the rest obtained from reference TRBV18 and TRBJ1-1, is as follows: NAGVMQNPRHLVRRRGQEARLRCSPMKGHSHVYWYRQLPEEGLKFMVYLQKENIIDESGMPKERFSAEFPKEGPSILRIQQVVRGDSAAYFCASSPTGTPRGTEAFFGQGTRLTVV.

For this clonotype: A read error may explain this, as a much larger clone is one base away. The chain links TRBV3-1 to TRBJ2-2; D may correspond to TRBD1 or TRBD2 (5 bases each). V lost 4 bases and J 1 base, leaving 13 bases between the germline ends. The CDR3 runs 16 residues. Per germline, CDR1 LGHDT and CDR2 YNNKEL (reference sequence). CDR3 sequence: CASSRTGAGNTGELFF. The CDR3 nucleotides are TGTGCCAGCAGCCGCACCGGGGCAGGGAACACCGGGGAGCTGTTTTTT.

This clonotype was counted ten times or more. CDR3 coding DNA: TGTGCCAGCAGCCAAGATGCCTTGTCCGGGGAGCTGTTTTTT. Encoded protein: CASSQDALSGELFF. The chain has TRBV3-1 and TRBJ2-2, with D unclear. This CDR3 has 14 residues. The germline gives CDR1 LGHDT, CDR2 YNNKEL (reference sequence). Trimming removed 0 bases at V and 6 bases at J, with 8 bases between.

J is TRBJ2-5 and V is TRBV7-9; D is ambiguous. V lost 0 bases and J 1 base, leaving 15 bases between the germline ends. The CDR3 sequence is 17 residues long. Germline V gene lookup returns CDR1 SEHNR and CDR2 FQNEAQ (reference sequence). CDR3 in amino acids: CASSLAKGRTIQETQYF. The DNA of the CDR3 is TGTGCCAGCAGCTTAGCGAAGGGCAGGACGATCCAAGAGACCCAGTACTTC.

Many counts were recorded for this clonotype. The chain has TRBV7-8 and TRBJ2-5, with a weak D call TRBD1 (5 bases). V shed 5 bases and J shed 7 bases, with 14 bases lying between them. Germline CDR1 SGHVS, CDR2 FQNEAQ. This CDR3 region has 13 residues. Written as DNA, the CDR3 is TGTGCCAGCAGCCCCCAGGGAACGGGGACCCAGTACTTC. Its protein product is CASSPQGTGTQYF. The entire variable domain, with the rest obtained from reference TRBV7-8 and TRBJ2-5, is as follows: GAGVSQSPRYKVAKRGQDVALRCDPISGHVSLFWYQQALGQGPEFLTYFQNEAQLDKSGLPSDRFFAERPEGSVSTLKIQRTQQEDSAVYLCASSPQGTGTQYFGPGTRLLVL.

This clonotype has ten or more counts. The V call is TRBV5-1, the J call TRBJ1-1; no clear D. Germline assignment: CDR1 SGHRS and CDR2 YFSETQ. The CDR3 has 15 residues. The V and J ends lost 0 bases and 2 bases respectively, with 11 bases between them. This chain's CDR3 is CASSLESGANTEAFF. The CDR3 region has the DNA TGCGCCAGCAGCTTGGAATCCGGAGCTAACACTGAAGCTTTCTTT. Full variable domain (remainder filled in from reference TRBV5-1 and TRBJ1-1): KAGVTQTPRYLIKTRGQQVTLSCSPISGHRSVSWYQQTPGQGLQFLFEYFSETQRNKGNFPGRFSGRQFSNSRSEMNVSTLELGDSALYLCASSLESGANTEAFFGQGTRLTVV.

This clonotype was seen more than once but under ten times. This chain connects TRBV3-1 to TRBJ1-2; the D gene is possibly TRBD1 (6 bases). The V end was cut by 3 bases, the J end by 7 bases, with 9 bases between. Germline-derived CDR1 and CDR2 are LGHDT and YNNKEL (reference sequence). This CDR3 is built from 12 residues. CDR3 nucleotides: TGTGCCAGCAGCCACATAGGGGGTGGCTACACCTTC. Translated, it gives CASSHIGGGYTF.

The chain uses TRBV4-1 and TRBJ1-1, with 7 bases that match TRBD1. CDR3 length: 16 amino acids. V shed 2 bases and J 1 base; nucleotides not matched to a gene: 7. The germline CDR1 and CDR2 sequences are MGHRA and YSYEKL. The CDR3 reads CASSQRGLGTNTEAFF. For the CDR3, the DNA is TGCGCCAGCAGCCAAAGGGGGCTGGGGACGAACACTGAAGCTTTCTTT.

This clonotype was recorded many times. This chain joins TRBV12-3 or TRBV12-4 and TRBJ1-2; 12 nucleotides agree with TRBD1. The CDR3 loop spans 14 amino acids. V trimming: 3 bases; J trimming: 8 bases; junction bases outside the gene matches: 4. CDR3 coding DNA: TGTGCCAGCAGTTTGGGACAGGGGGCGTTCGGCTACACCTTC. It is translated as CASSLGQGAFGYTF.

This clonotype was found many times. The rearrangement joins TRBV5-1 to TRBJ2-3, with D possibly matching TRBD1 (6 bases). The CDR3 runs to 14 residues. The V and J ends lost 4 bases and 4 bases respectively, with 13 bases between them. CDR1 and CDR2 (germline): SGHRS, YFSETQ. CDR3 coding DNA: TGCGCCAGCAGCCAGGGGTACCGTCCAGATACGCAGTATTTT. It yields the protein CASSQGYRPDTQYF.

The chain has TRBV27 and TRBJ1-6, with TRBD1 as a possible D gene (6 bases). With 6 bases removed from V and 2 bases from J, the gap between germline ends came to 20 bases. In germline, CDR1 is MNHEY, CDR2 SMNVEV (reference sequence). The CDR3 loop spans 18 amino acids. CDR3 in DNA: TGTGCCAGCAGGAGGGGGGGCGGATATGGCACCTATAATTCACCCCTCCACTTT. Amino acid sequence: CASRRGGGYGTYNSPLHF.

Only a few counts were recorded for this clonotype. The chain links TRBV12-3 or TRBV12-4 to TRBJ2-5; the match to TRBD1 covers 9 bases. The CDR3 totals 14 residues. After removal of 7 bases from V and 2 bases from J, the junction contained 5 bases not matched to a gene. DNA for the CDR3: TGTGCCAGCACTGATGACAGGGGGCAAGAGACCCAGTACTTC. Translated: CASTDDRGQETQYF.

This clonotype occurred many times. The chain links TRBV12-3 or TRBV12-4 to TRBJ1-1, with D unclear. V gave up 2 bases and J gave up 6 bases, with 13 bases separating them. The CDR3 has 14 amino acids. The CDR3 DNA reads as TGTGCCAGCAGTTTAATAGGGTTTCTAGCTGAAGCTTTCTTT. Protein: CASSLIGFLAEAFF.

The chain joins TRBV7-3 to TRBJ1-2, with TRBD1 as a possible D gene (5 bases). V was shortened by 4 bases and J by 7 bases, with 19 bases between the two germline ends. The germline gives CDR1 SGHTA, CDR2 FQGTGA. The CDR3 covers 15 residues. This CDR3 reads CASSSLGRVDCGYTF. For the CDR3, the DNA is TGTGCCAGCAGCTCCCTGGGCAGGGTGGACTGTGGCTACACCTTC.

The J gene is TRBJ2-1, the V gene TRBV3-1, with TRBD2 identical over 11 bases. This CDR3 is 19 amino acids long. With 1 base clipped from V and 0 bases from J, the junction kept 8 bases outside the gene matches. Germline CDR1 LGHDT, CDR2 YNNKEL (reference sequence). The CDR3 nucleotides read TGTGCCAGCAGCCAAGCTAGCGGGGGGTTCCCGAGCTCCTACAATGAGCAGTTCTTC. Protein sequence: CASSQASGGFPSSYNEQFF.